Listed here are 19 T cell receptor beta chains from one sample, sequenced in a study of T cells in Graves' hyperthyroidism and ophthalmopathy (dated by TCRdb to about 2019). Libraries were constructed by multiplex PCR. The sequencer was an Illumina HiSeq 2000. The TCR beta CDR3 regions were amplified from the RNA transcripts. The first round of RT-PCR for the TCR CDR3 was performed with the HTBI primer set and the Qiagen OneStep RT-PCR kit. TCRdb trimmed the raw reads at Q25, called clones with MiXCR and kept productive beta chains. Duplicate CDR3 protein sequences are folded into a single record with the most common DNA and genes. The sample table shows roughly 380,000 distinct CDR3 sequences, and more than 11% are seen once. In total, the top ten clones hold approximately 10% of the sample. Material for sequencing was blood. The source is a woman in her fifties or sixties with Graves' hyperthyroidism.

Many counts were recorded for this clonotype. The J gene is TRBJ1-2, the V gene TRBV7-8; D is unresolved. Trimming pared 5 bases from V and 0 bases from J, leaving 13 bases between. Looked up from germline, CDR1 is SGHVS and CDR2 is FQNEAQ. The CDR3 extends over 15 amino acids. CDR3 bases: TGTGCCAGCAGCCCCCCCGCCCGAGCTAACTATGGCTACACCTTC. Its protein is CASSPPARANYGYTF. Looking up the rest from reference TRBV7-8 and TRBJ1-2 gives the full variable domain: GAGVSQSPRYKVAKRGQDVALRCDPISGHVSLFWYQQALGQGPEFLTYFQNEAQLDKSGLPSDRFFAERPEGSVSTLKIQRTQQEDSAVYLCASSPPARANYGYTFGSGTRLTVV.

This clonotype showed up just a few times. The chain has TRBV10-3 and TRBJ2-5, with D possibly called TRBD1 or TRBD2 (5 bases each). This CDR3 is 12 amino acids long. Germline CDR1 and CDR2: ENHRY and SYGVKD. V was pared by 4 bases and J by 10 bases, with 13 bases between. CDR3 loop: CAISGAVGDQYF. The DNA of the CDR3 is TGTGCCATCAGTGGGGCTGTGGGGGACCAGTACTTC.

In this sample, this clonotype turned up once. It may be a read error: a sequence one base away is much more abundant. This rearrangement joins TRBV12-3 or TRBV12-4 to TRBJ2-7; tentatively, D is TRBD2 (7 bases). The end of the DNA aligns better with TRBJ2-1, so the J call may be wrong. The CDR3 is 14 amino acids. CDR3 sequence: CASRLEAGDYEQFF. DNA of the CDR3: TGTGCCAGCAGACTCGAGGCAGGGGACTACGAGCAGTTCTTC.

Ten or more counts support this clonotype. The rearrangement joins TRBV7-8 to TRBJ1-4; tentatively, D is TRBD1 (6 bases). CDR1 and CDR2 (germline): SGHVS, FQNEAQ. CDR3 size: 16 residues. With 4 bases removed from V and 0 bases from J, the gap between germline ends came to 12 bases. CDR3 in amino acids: CASSSMRTATNEKLFF. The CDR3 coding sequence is TGTGCCAGCAGCTCCATGAGGACAGCAACTAATGAAAAACTGTTTTTT. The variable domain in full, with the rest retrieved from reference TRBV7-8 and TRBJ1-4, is GAGVSQSPRYKVAKRGQDVALRCDPISGHVSLFWYQQALGQGPEFLTYFQNEAQLDKSGLPSDRFFAERPEGSVSTLKIQRTQQEDSAVYLCASSSMRTATNEKLFFGSGTQLSVL.

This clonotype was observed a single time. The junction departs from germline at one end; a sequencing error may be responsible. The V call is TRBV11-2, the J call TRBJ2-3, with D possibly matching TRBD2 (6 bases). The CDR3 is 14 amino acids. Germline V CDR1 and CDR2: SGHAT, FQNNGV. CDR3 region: CTSSLSGGTDTQYF. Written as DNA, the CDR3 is TGTACCAGCAGCTTATCGGGGGGCACAGATACGCAGTATTTT. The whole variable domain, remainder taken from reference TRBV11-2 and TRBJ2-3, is EAGVAQSPRYKIIEKRQSVAFWCNPISGHATLYWYQQILGQGPKLLIQFQNNGVVDDSQLPKDRFSAERLKGVDSTLKIQPAKLEDSAVYLCTSSLSGGTDTQYFGPGTRLTVL.

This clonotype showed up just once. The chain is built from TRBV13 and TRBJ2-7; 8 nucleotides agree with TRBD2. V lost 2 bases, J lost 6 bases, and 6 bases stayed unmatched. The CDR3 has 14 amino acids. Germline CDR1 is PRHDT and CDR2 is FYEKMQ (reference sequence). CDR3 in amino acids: CASSLTAGASEQYF. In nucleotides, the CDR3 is TGTGCCAGCAGCTTAACAGCGGGAGCTTCCGAGCAGTACTTC.

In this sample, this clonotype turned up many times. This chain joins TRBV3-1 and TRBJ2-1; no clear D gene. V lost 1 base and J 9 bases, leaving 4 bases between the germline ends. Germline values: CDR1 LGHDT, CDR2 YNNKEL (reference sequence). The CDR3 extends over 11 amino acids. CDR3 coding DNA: TGTGCCAGCAGCCAAGCCCTTGAGCAGTTCTTC. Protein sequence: CASSQALEQFF.

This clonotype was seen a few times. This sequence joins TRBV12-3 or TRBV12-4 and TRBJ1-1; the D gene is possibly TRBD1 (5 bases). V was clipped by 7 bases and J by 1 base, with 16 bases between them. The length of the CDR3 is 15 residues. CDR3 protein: CASTGSGQGNTEAFF. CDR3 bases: TGTGCCAGCACCGGGTCTGGGCAGGGGAACACTGAAGCTTTCTTT.

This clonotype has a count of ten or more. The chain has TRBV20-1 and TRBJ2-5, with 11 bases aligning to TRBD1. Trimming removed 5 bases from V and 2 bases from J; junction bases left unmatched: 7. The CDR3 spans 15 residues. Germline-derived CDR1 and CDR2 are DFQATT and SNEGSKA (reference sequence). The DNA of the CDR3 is TGCAGTGCTCACCCCGGGACAGGGGGTCAAGAGACCCAGTACTTC. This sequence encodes CSAHPGTGGQETQYF.

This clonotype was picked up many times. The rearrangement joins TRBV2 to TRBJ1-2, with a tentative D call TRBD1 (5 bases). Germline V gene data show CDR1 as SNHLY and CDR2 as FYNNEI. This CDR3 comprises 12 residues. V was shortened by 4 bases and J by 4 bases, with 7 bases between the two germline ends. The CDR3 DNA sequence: TGTGCCAGCAGTGCCCAGGGCTATGGCTACACCTTC. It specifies CASSAQGYGYTF.

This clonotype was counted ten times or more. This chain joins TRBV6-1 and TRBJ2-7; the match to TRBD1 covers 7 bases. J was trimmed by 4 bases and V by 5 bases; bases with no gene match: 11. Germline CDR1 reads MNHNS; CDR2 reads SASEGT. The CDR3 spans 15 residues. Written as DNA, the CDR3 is TGTGCCAGCAGTAGGGGGCTAGGCCTCCTGTACGAGCAGTACTTC. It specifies CASSRGLGLLYEQYF.

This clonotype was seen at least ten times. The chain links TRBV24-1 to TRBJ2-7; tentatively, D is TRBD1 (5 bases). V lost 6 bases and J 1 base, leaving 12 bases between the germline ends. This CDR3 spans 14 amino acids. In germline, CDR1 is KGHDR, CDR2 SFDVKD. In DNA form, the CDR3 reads TGTGCCACCAGTTCCCGCCAGGGTTCCTACGAGCAGTACTTC. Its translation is CATSSRQGSYEQYF.

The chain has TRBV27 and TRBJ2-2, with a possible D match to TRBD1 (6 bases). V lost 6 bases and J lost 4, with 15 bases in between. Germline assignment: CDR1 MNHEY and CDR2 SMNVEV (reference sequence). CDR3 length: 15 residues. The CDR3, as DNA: TGTGCCAGCAGACTCCAGGGGTTTTTCACCGGGGAGCTGTTTTTT. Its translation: CASRLQGFFTGELFF.

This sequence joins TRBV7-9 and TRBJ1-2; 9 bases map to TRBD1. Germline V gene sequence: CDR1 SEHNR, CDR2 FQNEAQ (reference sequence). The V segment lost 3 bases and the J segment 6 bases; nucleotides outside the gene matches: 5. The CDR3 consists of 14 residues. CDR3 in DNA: TGTGCCAGCAGCTTTCACGGGGACAGGGATGGCTACACCTTC. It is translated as CASSFHGDRDGYTF.

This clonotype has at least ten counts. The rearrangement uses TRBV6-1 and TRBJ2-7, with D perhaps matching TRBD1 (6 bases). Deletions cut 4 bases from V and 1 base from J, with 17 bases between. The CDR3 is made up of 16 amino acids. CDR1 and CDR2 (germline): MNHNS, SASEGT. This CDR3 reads CASSAPSGAGSYEQYF. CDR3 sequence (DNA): TGTGCCAGCAGTGCTCCTTCAGGGGCCGGATCCTACGAGCAGTACTTC.

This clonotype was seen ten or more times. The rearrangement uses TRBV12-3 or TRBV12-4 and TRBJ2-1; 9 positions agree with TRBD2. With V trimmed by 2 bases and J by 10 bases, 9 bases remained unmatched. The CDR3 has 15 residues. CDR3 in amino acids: CASSLPERLAEEQFF. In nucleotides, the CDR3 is TGTGCCAGCAGTTTACCCGAAAGACTAGCGGAAGAGCAGTTCTTC.

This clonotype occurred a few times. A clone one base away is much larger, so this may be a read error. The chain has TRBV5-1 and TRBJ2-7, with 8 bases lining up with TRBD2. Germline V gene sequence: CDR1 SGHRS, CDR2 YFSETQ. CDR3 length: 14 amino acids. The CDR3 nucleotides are TGCGCCAGCAGCTTGCGGCGGGAGGCCTACGAGCAGAACTTC. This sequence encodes CASSLRREAYEQNF. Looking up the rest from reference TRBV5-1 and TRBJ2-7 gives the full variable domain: KAGVTQTPRYLIKTRGQQVTLSCSPISGHRSVSWYQQTPGQGLQFLFEYFSETQRNKGNFPGRFSGRQFSNSRSEMNVSTLELGDSALYLCASSLRREAYEQNFGPGTRLTVT.

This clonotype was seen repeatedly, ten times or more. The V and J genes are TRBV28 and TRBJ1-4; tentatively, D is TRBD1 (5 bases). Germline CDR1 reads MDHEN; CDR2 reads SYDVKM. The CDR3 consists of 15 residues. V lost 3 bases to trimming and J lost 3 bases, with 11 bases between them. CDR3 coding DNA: TGTGCCAGCAGTTTCCCGGGGGAACCTAATGAAAAACTGTTTTTT. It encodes CASSFPGEPNEKLFF.

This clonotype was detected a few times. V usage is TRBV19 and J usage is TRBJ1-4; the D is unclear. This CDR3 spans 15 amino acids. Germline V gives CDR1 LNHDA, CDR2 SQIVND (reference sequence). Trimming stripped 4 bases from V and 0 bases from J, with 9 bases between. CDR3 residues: CASSKPAATNEKLFF. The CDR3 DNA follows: TGTGCCAGTAGTAAGCCAGCTGCAACTAATGAAAAACTGTTTTTT.